Below, one T cell receptor (delta chain) is given with its context. What it recognizes is unknown. These data originate in a study of Vδ1+ human thymocytes. After alphabeta T cell depletion, CD3+ Vdelta1+ Vdelta2- thymocytes were sorted. The template was reverse-transcribed extracted RNA. Pooled V-gene forward primers with one constant-region reverse primer generated the CDR3 amplicons by multiplex PCR. TCRdb re-analyzed the multiplex PCR reads via CATT. The sample holds about 75,000 delta-chain clones; about 35% are singletons and the top ten take roughly 0.26%. General observations from the study: Thymic TRG and TRD repertoires appeared highly polyclonal. The authors advised highly purified populations and single-cell validation. TRG sequences recurred across donors, whereas TRD sequences stayed essentially private. Unlike peripheral blood Vdelta1+ controls, thymic delta-chain sequences included 15% to 20% Vdelta2 and few Vdelta3.

The V end was cut by 1 base, the J end by 6 bases, with 21 bases between. Germline V gene sequence: CDR1 TSWWSYY, CDR2 QGS. The CDR3 totals 17 residues. Source material: Vdelta1+ gamma-delta thymocytes from the thymus. Subset given: FACS-sorted CD3+ TCRalphabeta- TCRVdelta1+ TCRVdelta2- thymocytes. This receptor was taken from a boy under two years old who had congenital heart surgery. The V gene is TRDV1, the J gene TRDJ1, with D uncertain. The CDR3 DNA reads TGTGCTCTTGGGGAACGGTGGAGTACATTGGTTGGAAATAAACTCATCTTT. Encoded protein: CALGERWSTLVGNKLIF.